The 25 T cell receptor beta chains listed next were all sequenced from one sample in a study of T-cell reconstitution after alpha-beta-depleted transplantation in children. Molecular barcoding with unique molecular identifiers was used for the TCRbeta library. TCRdb used MiXCR to reprocess the PCR reads, holding one entry per CDR3 protein. The sample has 240,000 or so distinct CDR3 sequences; around 12% are singletons. The specimen was PBMCs from the stem cell graft donor, collected from the stem cell graft. These receptors all come from a human donor who donated a stem cell graft to a child with acute lymphoblastic leukemia.

This clonotype was recorded a few times. The gene calls are TRBV9 and TRBJ1-4; TRBD1 might be the D (6 bases). Germline assignment: CDR1 SGDLS and CDR2 YYNGEE. V lost 4 bases to trimming and J lost 4 bases, with 17 bases between them. This CDR3 contains 16 residues. The DNA for the CDR3 is TGTGCCAGCAGCCCCCACGGGGGGGCAGGTAATGAAAAACTGTTTTTT. Its translation is CASSPHGGAGNEKLFF.

The table lists this clonotype with many counts. The chain uses TRBV15 and TRBJ1-6; D gene uncertain. The germline CDR1 and CDR2 sequences are LNHNV and YYDKDF (reference sequence). Trimming pared 0 bases from V and 6 bases from J, leaving 21 bases between. The CDR3 loop spans 19 amino acids. CDR3 in amino acids: CATSRDKVSGSPTNSPLHF. Here the CDR3 DNA reads TGTGCCACCAGCAGAGATAAGGTGTCGGGGTCTCCGACTAATTCACCCCTCCACTTT.

In this sample, this clonotype turned up many times. This rearrangement joins TRBV19 to TRBJ2-2; TRBD2 is a possible D gene (6 bases). The CDR3 runs 16 residues. V dropped 8 bases and J dropped 6 bases, with 22 bases sitting between them. The germline gives CDR1 LNHDA, CDR2 SQIVND (reference sequence). This chain's CDR3 is CASATYVGGLPGELFF. The CDR3 DNA follows: TGTGCCAGTGCAACCTATGTCGGGGGTTTGCCCGGGGAGCTGTTTTTT.

To note about this clonotype: A much bigger clone sits one base away, suggesting this may be a read error. This sequence joins TRBV11-2 and TRBJ1-1; weak D call: TRBD1 (5 bases). The CDR3 is made up of 13 amino acids. CDR1 SGHAT and CDR2 FQNNGV come from the germline V gene. V gave up 11 bases and J gave up 5 bases, with 18 bases separating them. DNA for the CDR3: TGTGCCGGCCAGGGAAGGGAGGAAACTGAAGCTTTCTTT. This sequence encodes CAGQGREETEAFF.

This clonotype was counted at least ten times. This chain uses TRBV7-2 with TRBJ1-1, with D maybe TRBD1 (5 bases). Trimming stripped 8 bases from V and 4 bases from J, with 17 bases between. Germline V lookup: CDR1 SGHTA, CDR2 FQGNSA. The CDR3 is made up of 14 amino acids. Written as DNA, the CDR3 is TGTGCCAGCGGGGGACCAAGGGCGGGCACTGAAGCTTTCTTT. This translates into CASGGPRAGTEAFF. The entire variable domain, with the rest obtained from reference TRBV7-2 and TRBJ1-1, is as follows: GAGVSQSPSNKVTEKGKDVELRCDPISGHTALYWYRQSLGQGLEFLIYFQGNSAPDKSGLPSDRFSAERTGGSVSTLTIQRTQQEDSAVYLCASGGPRAGTEAFFGQGTRLTVV.

The chain joins TRBV7-2 to TRBJ2-3, with 9 bases that match TRBD2. This CDR3 comprises 17 residues. Per germline, CDR1 SGHTA and CDR2 FQGNSA. V shed 2 bases, J shed 0 bases, and the junction held 6 bases outside the gene matches. The DNA for the CDR3 is TGTGCCAGCAGCTTATTCGGCGGGAGGGGTAGCACAGATACGCAGTATTTT. It translates to CASSLFGGRGSTDTQYF.

This clonotype was observed at least ten times. This rearrangement joins TRBV10-3 to TRBJ2-7; TRBD1 aligns across 7 bases. Germline V CDR1 and CDR2: ENHRY, SYGVKD. The CDR3 consists of 14 residues. Germline trimming cut 7 bases from V and 0 bases from J; bases unmatched to any gene: 6. CDR3 loop: CAITDTGVSYEQYF. CDR3 nucleotides: TGTGCCATCACTGATACAGGGGTCTCCTACGAGCAGTACTTC.

The V call is TRBV20-1, the J call TRBJ1-1; 9 bases are a match to TRBD1. Trimming removed 5 bases from V and 6 bases from J; junction bases left unmatched: 10. CDR3 length equals 14 residues. From germline, CDR1 is DFQATT and CDR2 SNEGSKA (reference sequence). CDR3 sequence reads: CSALPGTGSPEAFF. CDR3 nucleotides: TGCAGTGCTCTTCCGGGGACAGGGTCTCCTGAAGCTTTCTTT.

This clonotype occurred many times. This sequence joins TRBV5-6 and TRBJ2-1; D gene ambiguous. This CDR3 spans 11 amino acids. Trimming removed 2 bases from V and 9 bases from J, with 6 bases in between. Per the germline V gene, CDR1 is SGHDT and CDR2 is YYEEEE. CDR3 DNA sequence: TGTGCCAGCAGCTTTAGCAGTGAGCAGTTCTTC. Its translation: CASSFSSEQFF.

The V gene is TRBV29-1, the J gene TRBJ1-1, with a weak D call TRBD1 (5 bases). The germline gives CDR1 SQVTM, CDR2 ANQGSEA. The germline V and J ends were trimmed by 4 bases and 4 bases, with 16 bases remaining between them. This CDR3 is built from 14 residues. The CDR3 bases are TGCAGCGTTGCTTCCAGGGAAAGGAGCACTGAAGCTTTCTTT. This codes for CSVASRERSTEAFF. Combining the CDR3 with reference TRBV29-1 and TRBJ1-1 gives the whole variable domain SAVISQKPSRDICQRGTSLTIQCQVDSQVTMMFWYRQQPGQSLTLIATANQGSEATYESGFVIDKFPISRPNLTFSTLTVSNMSPEDSSIYLCSVASRERSTEAFFGQGTRLTVV.

In its sample, this clonotype was seen many times. The chain carries TRBV30 and TRBJ1-2; possible D gene TRBD1, 6 bases. This CDR3 has 14 amino acids. Per germline, CDR1 GTSNPN and CDR2 SVGIG (reference sequence). The V gene lost 3 bases and the J gene lost 3 bases, with 14 bases spanning the gap. This CDR3 reads CAWRSRGRDYGYTF. CDR3 nucleotides: TGTGCCTGGAGATCCCGGGGGCGCGACTATGGCTACACCTTC.

This clonotype was recorded at least ten times. V gene TRBV2 combines with J gene TRBJ2-1; D may be TRBD1 or TRBD2 (5 bases each). Per germline, CDR1 SNHLY and CDR2 FYNNEI. This CDR3 has 14 amino acids. Trimming removed 7 bases at V and 3 bases at J, with 13 bases between. CDR3: CASMGTHNYNEQFF. The CDR3 DNA is TGTGCCAGCATGGGGACCCATAACTACAATGAGCAGTTCTTC.

At least ten counts were recorded for this clonotype. V usage is TRBV7-9 and J usage is TRBJ2-2; D might be TRBD1 (5 bases). This CDR3 is 17 amino acids long. The germline gives CDR1 SEHNR, CDR2 FQNEAQ (reference sequence). V gave up 6 bases and J gave up 0 bases, with 17 bases separating them. The DNA for the CDR3 is TGTGCCAGCAGTTCGACTCCTGACAGAACGAACACCGGGGAGCTGTTTTTT. Translated, it gives CASSSTPDRTNTGELFF.

This clonotype was seen ten or more times. The chain has TRBV21-1 and TRBJ2-7; the table's D call, TRBD1, was not checked against the DNA. TRBV21-1 is shown as a pseudogene. The CDR3 is 16 residues long. CDR3 sequence: CASSPPGHPRSYEQYF. DNA for the CDR3: TGTGCCAGCAGCCCGCCGGGACACCCACGATCCTACGAGCAGTACTTC.

This clonotype was seen ten or more times. The V call is TRBV20-1, the J call TRBJ1-1, with D possibly matching TRBD1 (5 bases). V was pared by 5 bases and J by 3 bases, with 16 bases between. This CDR3 has 14 residues. Per the germline V gene, CDR1 is DFQATT and CDR2 is SNEGSKA (reference sequence). The CDR3 nucleotides read TGCAGTGCTTTACGGACGTGGGGGGACACTGAAGCTTTCTTT. Its translation: CSALRTWGDTEAFF.

This clonotype was observed at least ten times. The chain uses TRBV7-9 and TRBJ2-1; TRBD1 aligns across 10 bases. V gave up 5 bases and J gave up 14 bases; unmatched junction bases: 6. Germline-derived CDR1 and CDR2 are SEHNR and FQNEAQ (reference sequence). This CDR3 contains 12 residues. The CDR3 nucleotides are TGTGCCAGCAGCATTGACAGGGGGCGCAAGTTCTTC. This codes for CASSIDRGRKFF.

This clonotype was seen many times. The DNA of the CDR3 is TGTGCCAGCAGGCTGACAGGCAGGCACCAGGCTGCGTCACCCCTCCACTTT. Translated, it gives CASRLTGRHQAASPLHF. The chain carries TRBV6-6 and TRBJ1-6; tentatively, D is TRBD1 (6 bases). Germline lookup yields CDR1 MNHNY and CDR2 SVGAGI (reference sequence). The CDR3 length is 17 residues. V was cut by 6 bases and J by 10 bases, with 25 bases left in between.

This clonotype was seen at least ten times. The chain recombines TRBV4-3 with TRBJ1-2; TRBD1 matches at 7 bases. The CDR3 covers 15 residues. V dropped 3 bases and J dropped 2; count of bases not matched to a gene: 6. Germline CDR1 and CDR2: LGHNA and YSLEER. In DNA, the CDR3 is TGCGCCAGCAGCCAGGCGGGACAGAAAAACTATGGCTACACCTTC. This encodes CASSQAGQKNYGYTF.

Many counts were recorded for this clonotype. The chain uses TRBV28 and TRBJ2-2, with TRBD1 matching 7 bases. This CDR3 has 14 amino acids. The germline CDR1 and CDR2 sequences are MDHEN and SYDVKM. With V trimmed by 5 bases and J by 6 bases, 6 bases remained unmatched. CDR3 nucleotide sequence: TGTGCCAGCAGTGCCTACAGGGGCGCCGGGGAGCTGTTTTTT. As protein: CASSAYRGAGELFF.

This clonotype was found many times. The chain carries TRBV7-2 and TRBJ1-3; D gene uncertain. V was shortened by 1 base and J by 0 bases, with 7 bases between the two germline ends. The CDR3 length is 15 residues. Per the germline V gene, CDR1 is SGHTA and CDR2 is FQGNSA. CDR3 nucleotide sequence: TGTGCCAGCAGCTTAGAAGGATTCTCTGGAAACACCATATATTTT. This codes for CASSLEGFSGNTIYF. Filled out from reference TRBV7-2 and TRBJ1-3, the complete variable domain reads GAGVSQSPSNKVTEKGKDVELRCDPISGHTALYWYRQSLGQGLEFLIYFQGNSAPDKSGLPSDRFSAERTGGSVSTLTIQRTQQEDSAVYLCASSLEGFSGNTIYFGEGSWLTVV.

In its sample, this clonotype was seen many times. This chain joins TRBV12-3 or TRBV12-4 and TRBJ1-2; tentatively, D is TRBD1 (6 bases). V lost 5 bases, J lost 4 bases, and 11 bases lay in between. This CDR3 spans 13 amino acids. CDR3 DNA sequence: TGTGCCAGCAGTGTTACAGGGACCTATGGCTACACCTTC. Translating it yields CASSVTGTYGYTF.

The table lists this clonotype with many counts. The gene calls are TRBV29-1 and TRBJ2-7; 11 bases fit TRBD1. CDR1 SQVTM and CDR2 ANQGSEA come from the germline V gene. The CDR3 runs 13 residues. V shed 6 bases and J 4 bases; nucleotides not matched to a gene: 5. The CDR3 reads CSVRTGGGYEQYF. Here the CDR3 DNA reads TGCAGCGTCAGGACAGGGGGCGGGTACGAGCAGTACTTC.

This chain joins TRBV5-6 and TRBJ2-1; no clear D gene. This CDR3 is built from 15 residues. V was shortened by 3 bases and J by 5 bases, with 15 bases between the two germline ends. Germline V gene lookup returns CDR1 SGHDT and CDR2 YYEEEE. CDR3 DNA: TGTGCCAGCAGCTCCTGGTGGGGTCTTGACAATGAGCAGTTCTTC. This encodes CASSSWWGLDNEQFF. The entire variable domain, with the rest obtained from reference TRBV5-6 and TRBJ2-1, is as follows: DAGVTQSPTHLIKTRGQQVTLRCSPKSGHDTVSWYQQALGQGPQFIFQYYEEEERQRGNFPDRFSGHQFPNYSSELNVNALLLGDSALYLCASSSWWGLDNEQFFGPGTRLTVL.

Comments on this clonotype: A much larger clone is a single base away; this may be a read error. The chain carries TRBV5-1 and TRBJ1-1; D is uncertain. This CDR3 contains 14 residues. Germline CDR1 SGHRS, CDR2 YFSETQ. DNA of the CDR3: TGCGCCAGCACCTTGCGGAGCGAGAACACTGAAGCTTTCTTT. Its protein product is CASTLRSENTEAFF.

This clonotype was seen repeatedly, ten times or more. V gene TRBV25-1 combines with J gene TRBJ2-7; D remains ambiguous. The germline gives CDR1 MGHDK, CDR2 SYGVNS. The CDR3 sequence is 13 residues long. Between the trimmed V and J ends, which lost 9 bases and 6 bases, there was a span of 18 bases. DNA of the CDR3: TGTGCCAGTAGGGCCTCAATGGCTGGCGAGCAGTACTTC. Protein product: CASRASMAGEQYF.